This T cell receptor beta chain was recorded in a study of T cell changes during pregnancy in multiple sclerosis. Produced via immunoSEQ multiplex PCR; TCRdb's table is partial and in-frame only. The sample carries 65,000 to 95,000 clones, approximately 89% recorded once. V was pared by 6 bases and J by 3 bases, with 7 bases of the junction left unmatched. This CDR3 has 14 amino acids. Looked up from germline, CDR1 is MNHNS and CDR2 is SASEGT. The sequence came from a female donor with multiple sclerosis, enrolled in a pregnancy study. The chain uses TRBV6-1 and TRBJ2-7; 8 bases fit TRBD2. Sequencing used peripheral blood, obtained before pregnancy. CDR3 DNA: TGTGCCAGCAGCCCAGCGGGGGCGTACTACGAGCAGTACTTC. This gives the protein CASSPAGAYYEQYF.